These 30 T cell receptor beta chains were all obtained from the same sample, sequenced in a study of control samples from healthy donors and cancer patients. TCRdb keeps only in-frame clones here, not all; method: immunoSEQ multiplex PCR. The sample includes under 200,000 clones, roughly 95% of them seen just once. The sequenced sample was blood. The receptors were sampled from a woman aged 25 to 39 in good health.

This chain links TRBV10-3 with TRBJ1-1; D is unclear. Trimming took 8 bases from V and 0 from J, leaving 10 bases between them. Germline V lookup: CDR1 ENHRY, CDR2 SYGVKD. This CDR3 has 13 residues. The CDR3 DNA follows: TGTGCCATCTGGGCAGGACTGAACACTGAAGCTTTCTTT. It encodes CAIWAGLNTEAFF.

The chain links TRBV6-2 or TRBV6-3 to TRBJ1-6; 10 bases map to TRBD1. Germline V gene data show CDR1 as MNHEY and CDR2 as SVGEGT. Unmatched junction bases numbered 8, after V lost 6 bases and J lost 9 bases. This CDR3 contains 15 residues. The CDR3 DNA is TGTGCCAGCAGCAACCCGGGACAGGGGTCTTCACCCCTCCACTTT. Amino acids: CASSNPGQGSSPLHF.

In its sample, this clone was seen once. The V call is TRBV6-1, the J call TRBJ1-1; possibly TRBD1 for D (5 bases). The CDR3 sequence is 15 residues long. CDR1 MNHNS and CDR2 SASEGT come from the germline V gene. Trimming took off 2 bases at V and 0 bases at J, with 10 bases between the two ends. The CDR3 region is CASSELMGVNTEAFF. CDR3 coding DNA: TGTGCCAGCAGTGAATTAATGGGGGTGAACACTGAAGCTTTCTTT.

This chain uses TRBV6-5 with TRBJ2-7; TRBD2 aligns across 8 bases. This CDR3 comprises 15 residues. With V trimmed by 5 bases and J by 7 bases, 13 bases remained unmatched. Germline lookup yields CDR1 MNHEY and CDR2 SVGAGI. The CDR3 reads CASSQKRGPLLEQYF. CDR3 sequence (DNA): TGTGCCAGCAGTCAAAAGCGGGGGCCCCTACTGGAGCAGTACTTC.

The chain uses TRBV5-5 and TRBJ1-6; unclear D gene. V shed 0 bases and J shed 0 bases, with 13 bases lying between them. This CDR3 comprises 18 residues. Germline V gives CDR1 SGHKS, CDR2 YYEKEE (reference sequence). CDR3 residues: CASSLGRPGGSYNSPLHF. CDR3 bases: TGTGCCAGCAGCTTGGGGCGCCCGGGTGGCTCCTATAATTCACCCCTCCACTTT.

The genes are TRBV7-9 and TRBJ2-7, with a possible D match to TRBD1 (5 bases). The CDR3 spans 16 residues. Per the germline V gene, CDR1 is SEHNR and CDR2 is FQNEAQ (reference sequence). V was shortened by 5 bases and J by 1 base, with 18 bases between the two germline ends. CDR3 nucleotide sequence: TGTGCCAGCAGCCCATACCCGACAGTCCCTTCCTACGAGCAGTACTTC. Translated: CASSPYPTVPSYEQYF.

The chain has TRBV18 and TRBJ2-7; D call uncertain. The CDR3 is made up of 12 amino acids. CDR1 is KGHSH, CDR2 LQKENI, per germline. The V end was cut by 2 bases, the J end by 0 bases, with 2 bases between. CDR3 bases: TGTGCCAGCTCACCAAACTCCTACGAGCAGTACTTC. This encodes CASSPNSYEQYF.

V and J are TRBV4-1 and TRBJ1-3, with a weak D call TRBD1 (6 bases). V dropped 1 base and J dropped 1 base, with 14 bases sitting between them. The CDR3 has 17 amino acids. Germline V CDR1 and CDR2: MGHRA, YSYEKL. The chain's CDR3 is CASSQGRWTASGNTIYF. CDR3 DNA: TGCGCCAGCAGCCAAGGGCGTTGGACAGCTTCTGGAAACACCATATATTTT.

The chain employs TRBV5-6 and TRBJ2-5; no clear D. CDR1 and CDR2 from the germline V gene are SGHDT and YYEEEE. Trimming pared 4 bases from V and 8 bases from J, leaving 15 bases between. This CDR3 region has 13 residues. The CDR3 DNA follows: TGTGCCAGCAGCGCCTATCCAAGAGATACCCAGTACTTC. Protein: CASSAYPRDTQYF.

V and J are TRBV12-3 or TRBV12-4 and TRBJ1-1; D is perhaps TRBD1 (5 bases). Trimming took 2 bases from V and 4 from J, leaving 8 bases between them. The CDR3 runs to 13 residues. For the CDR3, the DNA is TGTGCCAGCAGTTTAAGCAGGGCCACTGAAGCTTTCTTT. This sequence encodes CASSLSRATEAFF.

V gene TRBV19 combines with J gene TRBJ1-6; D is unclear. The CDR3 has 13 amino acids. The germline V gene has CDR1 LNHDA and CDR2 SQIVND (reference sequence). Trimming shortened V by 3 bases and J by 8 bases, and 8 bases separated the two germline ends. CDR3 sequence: CASSMTQDSPLHF. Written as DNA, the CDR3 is TGTGCCAGTAGTATGACACAAGATTCACCCCTCCACTTT.

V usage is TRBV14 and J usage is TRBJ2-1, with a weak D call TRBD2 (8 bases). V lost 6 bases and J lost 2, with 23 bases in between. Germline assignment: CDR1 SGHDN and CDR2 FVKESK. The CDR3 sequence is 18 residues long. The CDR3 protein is CASSYTGVAGLPYNEQFF. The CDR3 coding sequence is TGTGCCAGCAGTTACACAGGGGTAGCGGGGCTTCCCTACAATGAGCAGTTCTTC.

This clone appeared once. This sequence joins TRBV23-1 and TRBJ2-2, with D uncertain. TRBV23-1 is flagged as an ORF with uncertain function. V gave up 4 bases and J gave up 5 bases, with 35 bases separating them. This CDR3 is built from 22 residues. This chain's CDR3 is CASSPIGPSSPFDSLHTGELFF. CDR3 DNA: TGCGCCAGCAGTCCAATAGGTCCGTCGAGTCCGTTTGATTCGTTACATACCGGGGAGCTGTTTTTT.

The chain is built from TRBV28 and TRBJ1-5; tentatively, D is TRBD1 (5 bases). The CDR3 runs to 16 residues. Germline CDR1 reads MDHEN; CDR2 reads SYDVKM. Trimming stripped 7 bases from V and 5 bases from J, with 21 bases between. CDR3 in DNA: TGTGCCAGCACTACCCTGGGGGGGGGAATCCATCAGCCCCAGCATTTT. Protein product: CASTTLGGGIHQPQHF.

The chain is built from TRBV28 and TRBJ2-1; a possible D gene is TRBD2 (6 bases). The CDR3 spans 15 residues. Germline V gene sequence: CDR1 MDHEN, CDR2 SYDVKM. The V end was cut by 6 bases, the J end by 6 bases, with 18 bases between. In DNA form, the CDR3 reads TGTGCCAGCAGCCCCACTCTGGAGGGAGGCAATGAGCAGTTCTTC. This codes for CASSPTLEGGNEQFF.

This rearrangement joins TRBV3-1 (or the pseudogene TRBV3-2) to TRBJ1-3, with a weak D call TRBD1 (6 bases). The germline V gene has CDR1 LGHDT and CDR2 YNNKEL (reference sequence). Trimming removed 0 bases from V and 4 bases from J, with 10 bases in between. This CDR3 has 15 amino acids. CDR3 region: CASSQDPGVGNTIYF. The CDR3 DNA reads TGTGCCAGCAGCCAAGACCCAGGGGTGGGAAACACCATATATTTT.

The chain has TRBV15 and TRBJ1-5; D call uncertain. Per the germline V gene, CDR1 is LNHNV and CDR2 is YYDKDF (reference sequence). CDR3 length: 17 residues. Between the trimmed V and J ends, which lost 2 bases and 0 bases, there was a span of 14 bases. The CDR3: CATSRRHQSYSNQPQHF. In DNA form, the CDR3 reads TGTGCCACCAGCAGACGACATCAATCCTATAGCAATCAGCCCCAGCATTTT. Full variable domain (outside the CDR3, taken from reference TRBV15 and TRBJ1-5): DAMVIQNPRYQVTQFGKPVTLSCSQTLNHNVMYWYQQKSSQAPKLLFHYYDKDFNNEADTPDNFQSRRPNTSFCFLDIRSPGLGDTAMYLCATSRRHQSYSNQPQHFGDGTRLSIL.

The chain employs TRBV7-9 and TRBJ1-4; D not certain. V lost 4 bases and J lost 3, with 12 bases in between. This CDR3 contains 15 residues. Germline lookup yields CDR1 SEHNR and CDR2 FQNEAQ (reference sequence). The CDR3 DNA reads TGTGCCAGCAGCTCGAACCGGGCAGCTAATGAAAAACTGTTTTTT. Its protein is CASSSNRAANEKLFF.

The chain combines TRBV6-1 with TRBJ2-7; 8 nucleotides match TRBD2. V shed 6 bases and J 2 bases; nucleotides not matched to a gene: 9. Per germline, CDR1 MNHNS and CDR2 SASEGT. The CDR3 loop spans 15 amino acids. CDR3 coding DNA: TGTGCCAGCAGCCAAGACGCTAGCGGGCCCTACGAGCAGTACTTC. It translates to CASSQDASGPYEQYF.

The CDR3 DNA sequence: TGTGCCATCAGTGATGGGACAGGGAGGGAGTCGAGCTATGGCTACACCTTC. This sequence encodes CAISDGTGRESSYGYTF. V and J are TRBV10-3 and TRBJ1-2, with 9 bases that match TRBD1. The CDR3 length is 17 residues. The trim removed 3 bases at V and 4 bases at J, leaving 12 bases unmatched. The germline V gene has CDR1 ENHRY and CDR2 SYGVKD.

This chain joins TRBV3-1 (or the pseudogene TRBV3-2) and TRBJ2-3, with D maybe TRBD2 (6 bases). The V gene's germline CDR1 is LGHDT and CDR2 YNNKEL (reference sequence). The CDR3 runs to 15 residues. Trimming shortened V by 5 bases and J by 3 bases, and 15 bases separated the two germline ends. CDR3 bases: TGTGCCAGCAGCGACCTGGGACTTGAAACAGATACGCAGTATTTT. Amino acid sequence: CASSDLGLETDTQYF.

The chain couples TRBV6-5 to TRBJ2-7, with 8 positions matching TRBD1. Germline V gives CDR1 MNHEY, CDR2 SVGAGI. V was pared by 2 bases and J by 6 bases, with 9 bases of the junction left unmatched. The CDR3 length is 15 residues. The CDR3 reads CASSYQGQEGSEQYF. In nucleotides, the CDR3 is TGTGCCAGCAGTTACCAGGGACAGGAGGGCTCCGAGCAGTACTTC.

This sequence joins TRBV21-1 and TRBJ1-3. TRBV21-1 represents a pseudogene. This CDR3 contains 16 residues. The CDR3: CASSKGCHFSGNTIYF. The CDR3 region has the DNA TGTGCCAGCAGCAAAGGGTGTCACTTCTCTGGAAACACCATATATTTT.

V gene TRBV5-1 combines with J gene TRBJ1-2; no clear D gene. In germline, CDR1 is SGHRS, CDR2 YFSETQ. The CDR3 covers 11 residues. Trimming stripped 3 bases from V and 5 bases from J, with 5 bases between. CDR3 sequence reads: CASSSEYGYTF. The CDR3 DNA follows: TGCGCCAGCAGCTCCGAATATGGCTACACCTTC.

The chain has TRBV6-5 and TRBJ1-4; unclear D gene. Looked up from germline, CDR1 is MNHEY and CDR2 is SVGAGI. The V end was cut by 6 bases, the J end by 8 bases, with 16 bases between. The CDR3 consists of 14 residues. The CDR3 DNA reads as TGTGCCAGCAGCCGAGCCTTGGATGTGGAAAAACTGTTTTTT. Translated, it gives CASSRALDVEKLFF.

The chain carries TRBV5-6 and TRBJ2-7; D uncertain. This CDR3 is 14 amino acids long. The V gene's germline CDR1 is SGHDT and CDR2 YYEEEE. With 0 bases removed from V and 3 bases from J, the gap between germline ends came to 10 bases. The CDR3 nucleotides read TGTGCCAGCAGCTTGGTTTTGAATCGCTACGAGCAGTACTTC. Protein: CASSLVLNRYEQYF.

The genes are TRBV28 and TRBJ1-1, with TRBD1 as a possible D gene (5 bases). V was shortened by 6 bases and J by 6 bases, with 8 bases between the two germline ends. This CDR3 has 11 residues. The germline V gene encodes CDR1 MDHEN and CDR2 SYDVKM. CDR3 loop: CASSQGPEAFF. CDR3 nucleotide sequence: TGTGCCAGCAGCCAGGGACCTGAAGCTTTCTTT.

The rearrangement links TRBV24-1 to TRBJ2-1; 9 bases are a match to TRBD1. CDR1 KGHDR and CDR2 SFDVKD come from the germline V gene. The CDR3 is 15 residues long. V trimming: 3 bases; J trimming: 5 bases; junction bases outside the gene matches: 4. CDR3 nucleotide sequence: TGTGCCACCAGTGATGGGGACAGGGTCCACAATGAGCAGTTCTTC. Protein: CATSDGDRVHNEQFF.

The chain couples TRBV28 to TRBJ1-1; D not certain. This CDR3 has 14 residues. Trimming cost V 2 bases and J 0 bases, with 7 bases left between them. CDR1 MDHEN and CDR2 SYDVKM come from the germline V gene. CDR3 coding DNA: TGTGCCAGCAGTTTAAGACTCATGAACACTGAAGCTTTCTTT. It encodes CASSLRLMNTEAFF.

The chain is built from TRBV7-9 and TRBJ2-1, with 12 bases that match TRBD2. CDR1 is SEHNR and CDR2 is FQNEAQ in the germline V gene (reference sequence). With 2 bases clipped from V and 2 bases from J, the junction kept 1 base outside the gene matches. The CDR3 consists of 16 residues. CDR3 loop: CASSLRLAGAYNEQFF. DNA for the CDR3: TGTGCCAGCAGCTTACGACTAGCGGGAGCCTACAATGAGCAGTTCTTC.